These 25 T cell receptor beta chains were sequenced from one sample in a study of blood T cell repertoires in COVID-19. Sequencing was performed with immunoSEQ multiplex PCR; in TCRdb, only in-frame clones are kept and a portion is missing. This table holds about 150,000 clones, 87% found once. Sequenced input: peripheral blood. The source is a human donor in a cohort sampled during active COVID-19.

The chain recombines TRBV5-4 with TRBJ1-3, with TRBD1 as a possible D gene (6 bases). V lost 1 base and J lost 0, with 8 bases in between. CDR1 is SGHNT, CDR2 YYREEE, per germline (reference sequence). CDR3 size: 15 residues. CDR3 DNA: TGTGCCAGCAGCTTGACAGGGTACTCTGGAAACACCATATATTTT. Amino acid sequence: CASSLTGYSGNTIYF.

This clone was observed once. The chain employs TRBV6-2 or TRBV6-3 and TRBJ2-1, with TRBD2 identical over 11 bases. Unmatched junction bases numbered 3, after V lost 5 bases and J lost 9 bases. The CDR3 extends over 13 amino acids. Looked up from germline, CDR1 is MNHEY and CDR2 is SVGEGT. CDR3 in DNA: TGTGCCAGCAGTCCCGGACTAGCGGGTGAGCAGTTCTTC. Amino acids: CASSPGLAGEQFF.

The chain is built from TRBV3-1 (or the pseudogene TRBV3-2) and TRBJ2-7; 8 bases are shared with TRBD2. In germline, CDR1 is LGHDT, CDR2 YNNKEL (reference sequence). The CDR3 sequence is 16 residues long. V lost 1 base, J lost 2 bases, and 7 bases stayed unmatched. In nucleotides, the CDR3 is TGTGCCAGCAGCCAAGGGTTCGGGAGGGCCCCCTACGAGCAGTACTTC. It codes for CASSQGFGRAPYEQYF.

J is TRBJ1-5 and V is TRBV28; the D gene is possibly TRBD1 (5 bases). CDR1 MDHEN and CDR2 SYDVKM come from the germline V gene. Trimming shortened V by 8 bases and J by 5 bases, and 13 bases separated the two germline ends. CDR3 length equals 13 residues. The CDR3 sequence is CASGGGFHQPQHF. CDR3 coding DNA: TGTGCCAGCGGGGGGGGGTTCCATCAGCCCCAGCATTTT.

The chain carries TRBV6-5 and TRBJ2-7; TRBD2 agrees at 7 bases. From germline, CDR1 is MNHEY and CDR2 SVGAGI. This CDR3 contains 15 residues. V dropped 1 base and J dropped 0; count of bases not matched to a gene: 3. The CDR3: CASSYLPSGSYEQYF. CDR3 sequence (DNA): TGTGCCAGCAGTTACTTGCCTAGCGGCTCCTACGAGCAGTACTTC.

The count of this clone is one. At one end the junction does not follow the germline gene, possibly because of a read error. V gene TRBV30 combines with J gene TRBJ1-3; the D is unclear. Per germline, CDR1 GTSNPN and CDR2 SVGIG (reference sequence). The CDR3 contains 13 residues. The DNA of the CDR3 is TGCGCCCTTGAGGGTTTAGTCGGAAACACCATATATTTT. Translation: CALEGLVGNTIYF.

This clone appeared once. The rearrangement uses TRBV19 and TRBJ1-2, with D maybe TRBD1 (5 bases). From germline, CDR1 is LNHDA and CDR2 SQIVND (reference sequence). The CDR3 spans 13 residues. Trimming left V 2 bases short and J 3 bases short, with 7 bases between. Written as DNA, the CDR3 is TGTGCCAGTAGTATATCCAGGGACTATGGCTACACCTTC. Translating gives CASSISRDYGYTF. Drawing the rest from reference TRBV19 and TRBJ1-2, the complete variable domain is DGGITQSPKYLFRKEGQNVTLSCEQNLNHDAMYWYRQDPGQGLRLIYYSQIVNDFQKGDIAEGYSVSREKKESFPLTVTSAQKNPTAFYLCASSISRDYGYTFGSGTRLTVV.

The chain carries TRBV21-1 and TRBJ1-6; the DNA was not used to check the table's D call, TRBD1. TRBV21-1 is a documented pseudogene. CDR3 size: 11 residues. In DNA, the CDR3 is TGTGCCAGCAGGCCACAGGCACCCCTCCACTTT. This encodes CASRPQAPLHF.

DNA for the CDR3: TGTGCCAGCAGCTTCGAGGGGGCAGGGGAGACCCAGTACTTC. This sequence encodes CASSFEGAGETQYF. The chain employs TRBV5-6 and TRBJ2-5; 7 nucleotides match TRBD1. There are 14 residues in the CDR3. With V trimmed by 2 bases and J by 5 bases, 6 bases remained unmatched. CDR1 and CDR2 (germline): SGHDT, YYEEEE.

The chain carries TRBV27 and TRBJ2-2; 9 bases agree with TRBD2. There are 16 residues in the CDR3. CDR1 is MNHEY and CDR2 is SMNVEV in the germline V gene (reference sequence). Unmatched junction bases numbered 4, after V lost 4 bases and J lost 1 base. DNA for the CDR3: TGTGCCAGCAGTTACGGACTAGCGAGGAACACCGGGGAGCTGTTTTTT. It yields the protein CASSYGLARNTGELFF.

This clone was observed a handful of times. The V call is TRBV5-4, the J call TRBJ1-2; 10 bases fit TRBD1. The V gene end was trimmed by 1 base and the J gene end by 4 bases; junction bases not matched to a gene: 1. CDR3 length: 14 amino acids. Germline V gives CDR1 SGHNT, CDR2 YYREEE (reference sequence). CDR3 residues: CASSLRDRGYGYTF. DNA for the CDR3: TGTGCCAGCAGCTTGCGGGACAGGGGCTATGGCTACACCTTC.

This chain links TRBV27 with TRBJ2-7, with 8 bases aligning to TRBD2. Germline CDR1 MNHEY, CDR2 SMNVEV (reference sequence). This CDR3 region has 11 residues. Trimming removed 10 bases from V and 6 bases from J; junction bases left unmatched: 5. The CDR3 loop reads CATGGAFEQYF. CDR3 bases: TGTGCCACCGGGGGGGCGTTCGAGCAGTACTTC.

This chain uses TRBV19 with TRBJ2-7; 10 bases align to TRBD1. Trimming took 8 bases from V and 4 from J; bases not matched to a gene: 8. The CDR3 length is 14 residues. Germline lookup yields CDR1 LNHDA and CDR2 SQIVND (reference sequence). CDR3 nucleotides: TGTGCCAGTGCCCCCGGGACAGGGGCTTACGAGCAGTACTTC. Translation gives CASAPGTGAYEQYF.

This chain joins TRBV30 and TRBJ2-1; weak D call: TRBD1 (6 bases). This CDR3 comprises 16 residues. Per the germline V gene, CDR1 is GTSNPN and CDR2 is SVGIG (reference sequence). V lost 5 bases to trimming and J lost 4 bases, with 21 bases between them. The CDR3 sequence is CAWYSTGTAAYNEQFF. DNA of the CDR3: TGTGCCTGGTACTCAACAGGGACGGCTGCTTACAATGAGCAGTTCTTC.

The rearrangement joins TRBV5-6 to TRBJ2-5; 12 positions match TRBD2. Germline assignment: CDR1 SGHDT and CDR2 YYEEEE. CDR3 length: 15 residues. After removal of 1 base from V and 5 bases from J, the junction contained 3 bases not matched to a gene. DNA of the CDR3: TGTGCCAGCAGCTTGTTACTAGCGGGGGGCGAGACCCAGTACTTC. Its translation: CASSLLLAGGETQYF.

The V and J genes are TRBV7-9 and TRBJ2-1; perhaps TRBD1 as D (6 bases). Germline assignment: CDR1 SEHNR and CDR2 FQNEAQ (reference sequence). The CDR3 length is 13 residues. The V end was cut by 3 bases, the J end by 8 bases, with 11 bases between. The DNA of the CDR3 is TGTGCCAGCAGCTTGGCAGGGGTAGATGAGCAGTTCTTC. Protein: CASSLAGVDEQFF.

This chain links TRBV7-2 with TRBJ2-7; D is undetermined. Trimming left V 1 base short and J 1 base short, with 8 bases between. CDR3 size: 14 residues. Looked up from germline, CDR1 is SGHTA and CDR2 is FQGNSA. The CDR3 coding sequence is TGTGCCAGCAGCTTAGTTAGGAGTTCCTACGAGCAGTACTTC. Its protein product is CASSLVRSSYEQYF.

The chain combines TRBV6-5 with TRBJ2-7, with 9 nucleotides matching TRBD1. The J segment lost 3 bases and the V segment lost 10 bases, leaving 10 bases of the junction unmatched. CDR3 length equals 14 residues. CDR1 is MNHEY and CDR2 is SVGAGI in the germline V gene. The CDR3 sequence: CATSGDREFYEQYF. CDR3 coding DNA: TGTGCCACCTCGGGGGACAGGGAATTCTACGAGCAGTACTTC.

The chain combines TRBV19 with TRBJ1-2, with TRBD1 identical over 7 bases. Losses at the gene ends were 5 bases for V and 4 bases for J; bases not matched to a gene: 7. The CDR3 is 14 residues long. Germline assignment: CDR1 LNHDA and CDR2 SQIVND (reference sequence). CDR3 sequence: CASSLGGFIYGYTF. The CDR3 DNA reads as TGTGCCAGTAGTTTAGGGGGCTTCATCTATGGCTACACCTTC.

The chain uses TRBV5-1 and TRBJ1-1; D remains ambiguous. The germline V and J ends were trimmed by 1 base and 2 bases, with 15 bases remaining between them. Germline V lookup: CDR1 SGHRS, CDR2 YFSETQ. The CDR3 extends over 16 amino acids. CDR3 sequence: CASSLFSAIKNTEAFF. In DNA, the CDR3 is TGCGCCAGCAGCTTGTTCTCCGCTATTAAAAACACTGAAGCTTTCTTT.

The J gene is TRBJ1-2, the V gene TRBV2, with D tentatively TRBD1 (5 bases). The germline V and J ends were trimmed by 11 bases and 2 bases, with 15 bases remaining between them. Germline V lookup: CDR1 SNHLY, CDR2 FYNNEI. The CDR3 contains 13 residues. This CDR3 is CASRGESNYGYTF. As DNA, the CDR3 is TGTGCCTCCCGGGGGGAGTCGAACTATGGCTACACCTTC.

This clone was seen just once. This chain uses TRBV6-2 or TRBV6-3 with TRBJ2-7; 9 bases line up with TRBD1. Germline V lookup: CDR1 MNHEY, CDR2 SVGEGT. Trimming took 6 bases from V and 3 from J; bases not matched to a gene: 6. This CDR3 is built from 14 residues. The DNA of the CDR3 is TGTGCCAGCAGCGCCGGGACAGGGCACTACGAGCAGTACTTC. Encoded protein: CASSAGTGHYEQYF.

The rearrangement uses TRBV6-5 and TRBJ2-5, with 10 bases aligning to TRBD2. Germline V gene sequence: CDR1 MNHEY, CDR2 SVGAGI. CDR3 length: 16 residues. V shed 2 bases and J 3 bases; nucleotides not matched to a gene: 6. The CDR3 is CASSYATSGLEETQYF. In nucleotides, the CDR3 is TGTGCCAGCAGTTACGCGACTAGCGGGTTGGAAGAGACCCAGTACTTC.

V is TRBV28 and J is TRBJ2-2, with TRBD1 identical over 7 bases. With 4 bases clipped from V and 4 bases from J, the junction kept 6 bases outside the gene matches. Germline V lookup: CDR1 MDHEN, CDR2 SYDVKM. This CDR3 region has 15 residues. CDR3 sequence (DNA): TGTGCCAGCAGTTCCAGGGACAGCCCCACCGGGGAGCTGTTTTTT. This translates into CASSSRDSPTGELFF.

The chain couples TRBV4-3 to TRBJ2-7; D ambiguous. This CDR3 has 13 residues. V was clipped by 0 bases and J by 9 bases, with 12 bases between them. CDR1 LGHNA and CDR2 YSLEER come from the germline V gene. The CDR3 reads CASSQDRGVVQYF. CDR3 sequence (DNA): TGCGCCAGCAGCCAAGACCGAGGAGTGGTGCAGTACTTC.